This is a list of T cell receptor beta chains from one sample in a study of breast tumors, draining lymph nodes, adjacent tissues. TCRdb reprocessed the multiplex PCR reads via MiXCR and lists one record per CDR3 protein. Of 14,000 or so distinct CDR3 sequences listed, around 57% were seen once; the top ten hold around 31%. Source material: tumor-adjacent breast tissue. These receptors all come from a female donor with breast cancer. Some clones in this sample may be carry-over from other donors' samples. Both conserved end residues are part of each CDR3. The D gene is left open where the match is weak. The size field is filled for only some rows; it gives once, few, many or a size class.

v_call: TRBV20-1
d_call: .
clone_size: .
j_call: TRBJ1-2
cdr3_nt: TGCAGTGCTCAAGGGTGGGAAATCTATGGCTACACCTTC
cdr3_aa: CSAQGWEIYGYTF

v_call: TRBV7-2
d_call: .
clone_size: .
j_call: TRBJ2-3
cdr3_nt: TGTGCCAGCAGCTTAATACGGCTAGCCTCCGATACGCAGTATTTT
cdr3_aa: CASSLIRLASDTQYF

v_call: TRBV20-1
d_call: .
clone_size: .
j_call: TRBJ2-5
cdr3_nt: TGCAGTGCTAGCGGACTGCGCGGCGCAGAGACCCAGTACTTC
cdr3_aa: CSASGLRGAETQYF

v_call: TRBV10-3
d_call: TRBD2
clone_size: .
j_call: TRBJ2-1
cdr3_nt: TGTGCCATCAGGACTAGCGAGAGCTCCTACAATGAGCAGTTCTTC
cdr3_aa: CAIRTSESSYNEQFF

v_call: TRBV9
d_call: TRBD2
clone_size: large
j_call: TRBJ2-7
cdr3_nt: TGTGCCAGCAGCCCGTCCGGGACTAGCGGGAACGAGCAGTACTTC
cdr3_aa: CASSPSGTSGNEQYF

v_call: TRBV12-3/TRBV12-4
d_call: .
clone_size: .
j_call: TRBJ2-7
cdr3_nt: TGTGCCAGCAGTCCGCGGGTAGGCCAGCAGTACTTC
cdr3_aa: CASSPRVGQQYF

v_call: TRBV29-1
d_call: .
clone_size: .
j_call: TRBJ1-2
cdr3_nt: TGCAGCGTTGATGCAGGGGCGGGGGATAGCTATGGCTACACCTTC
cdr3_aa: CSVDAGAGDSYGYTF

v_call: TRBV29-1
d_call: .
clone_size: .
j_call: TRBJ2-1
cdr3_nt: TGCAGCGTTCGACAGTACAATGAGCAGTTCTTC
cdr3_aa: CSVRQYNEQFF

v_call: TRBV2
d_call: .
clone_size: medium-sized
j_call: TRBJ2-5
cdr3_nt: TGTGCCAGCAGTGAACGACGGGGACTTCAGTACTTC
cdr3_aa: CASSERRGLQYF

v_call: TRBV10-3
d_call: .
clone_size: .
j_call: TRBJ1-5
cdr3_nt: TGTGCCATCAGTGAGTCGGCAGGGTTCAATCAGCCCCAGCATTTT
cdr3_aa: CAISESAGFNQPQHF

v_call: TRBV28
d_call: .
clone_size: many
j_call: TRBJ2-6
cdr3_nt: TGTGCCAGCAGCCCCACGCTCTCTGGGGCCAACGTCCTGACTTTC
cdr3_aa: CASSPTLSGANVLTF

v_call: TRBV20-1
d_call: TRBD2
clone_size: .
j_call: TRBJ2-1
cdr3_nt: TGCAGTGCCCCGGGACTAGCGGACAACAATGAGCAGTTCTTC
cdr3_aa: CSAPGLADNNEQFF

v_call: TRBV5-4
d_call: .
clone_size: .
j_call: TRBJ2-7
cdr3_nt: TGTGCCAGCAGCCGGGAACCGGGGGACGAGCAGTACTTC
cdr3_aa: CASSREPGDEQYF

v_call: TRBV20-1
d_call: .
clone_size: .
j_call: TRBJ2-7
cdr3_nt: TGCAGTGCCAACCCCGGGGGTAGCTCCTACGAGCAGTACTTC
cdr3_aa: CSANPGGSSYEQYF

v_call: TRBV20-1
d_call: .
clone_size: medium-sized
j_call: TRBJ1-5
cdr3_nt: TGCAGTGCTAGCCCAGGGACTAATCAGCCCCAGCATTTT
cdr3_aa: CSASPGTNQPQHF

v_call: TRBV11-2
d_call: .
clone_size: many
j_call: TRBJ1-3
cdr3_nt: TGTGCCAGCAGCTTAAGGTCCGGGTCGGGAAACACCATATATTTT
cdr3_aa: CASSLRSGSGNTIYF

v_call: TRBV24-1
d_call: .
clone_size: .
j_call: TRBJ2-3
cdr3_nt: TGTGCCACCAGTGATCGGGCAGGAACAGATACGCAGTATTTT
cdr3_aa: CATSDRAGTDTQYF

v_call: TRBV5-1
d_call: TRBD1
clone_size: .
j_call: TRBJ1-2
cdr3_nt: TGCGCCAGCAGGGGGGGACAGGGCATTTATGGCTACACCTTC
cdr3_aa: CASRGGQGIYGYTF

v_call: TRBV12-5
d_call: .
clone_size: medium-sized
j_call: TRBJ1-4
cdr3_nt: TGTGCTAGTGGTTTGTGGTCGCAGGCCGGTAATGAAAAACTGTTTTTT
cdr3_aa: CASGLWSQAGNEKLFF

v_call: TRBV20-1
d_call: .
clone_size: medium-sized
j_call: TRBJ2-7
cdr3_nt: TGCAGTGCTGAACAGCGTTCCTACGAGCAGTACTTC
cdr3_aa: CSAEQRSYEQYF

v_call: TRBV20-1
d_call: TRBD2
clone_size: many
j_call: TRBJ2-1
cdr3_nt: TGCAGTGCTAGGGGACTAGCAGACGAGCAGTTCTTC
cdr3_aa: CSARGLADEQFF

v_call: TRBV19
d_call: .
clone_size: .
j_call: TRBJ1-4
cdr3_nt: TGTGCCAGCGCACCCCAGTCCTCGGAAAAACTGTTTTTT
cdr3_aa: CASAPQSSEKLFF

v_call: TRBV15
d_call: TRBD2
clone_size: .
j_call: TRBJ2-7
cdr3_nt: TGTGCCACCAGCAGCGCTAGCGGGAGTTCCTACGAGCAGTACTTC
cdr3_aa: CATSSASGSSYEQYF

v_call: TRBV29-1
d_call: .
clone_size: .
j_call: TRBJ2-7
cdr3_nt: TGCAGCGGCGGCGAGACCACAGATGAGCAGTACTTC
cdr3_aa: CSGGETTDEQYF